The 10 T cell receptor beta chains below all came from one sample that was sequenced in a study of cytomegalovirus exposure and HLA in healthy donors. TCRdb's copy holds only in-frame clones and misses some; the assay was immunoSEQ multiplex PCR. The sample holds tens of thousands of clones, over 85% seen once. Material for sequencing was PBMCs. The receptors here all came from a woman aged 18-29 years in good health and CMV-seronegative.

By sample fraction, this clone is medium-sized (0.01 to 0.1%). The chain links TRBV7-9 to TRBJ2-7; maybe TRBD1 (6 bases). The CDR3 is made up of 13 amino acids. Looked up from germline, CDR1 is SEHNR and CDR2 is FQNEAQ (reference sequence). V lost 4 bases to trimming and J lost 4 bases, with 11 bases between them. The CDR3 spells CASSWQGRYEQYV. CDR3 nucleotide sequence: TGTGCCAGCAGCTGGCAGGGGCGGTACGAGCAGTACGTC.

The CDR3 DNA reads as TGTGCCAGTACCACCTGGGACAGCTCTAATGAAAAACTGTTTTTT. Protein sequence: CASTTWDSSNEKLFF. The chain recombines TRBV19 with TRBJ1-4, with TRBD1 matching 7 bases. CDR1 is LNHDA and CDR2 is SQIVND in the germline V gene (reference sequence). The junction had 8 bases not matched to a gene; V was cut back by 7 bases and J by 3 bases. This CDR3 comprises 15 residues.

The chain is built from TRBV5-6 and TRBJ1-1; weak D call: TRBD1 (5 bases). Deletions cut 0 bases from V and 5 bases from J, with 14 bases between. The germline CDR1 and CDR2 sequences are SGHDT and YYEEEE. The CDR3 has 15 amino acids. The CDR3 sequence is CASSLAGSGWTEAFF. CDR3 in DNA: TGTGCCAGCAGCTTGGCAGGGTCTGGGTGGACTGAAGCTTTCTTT.

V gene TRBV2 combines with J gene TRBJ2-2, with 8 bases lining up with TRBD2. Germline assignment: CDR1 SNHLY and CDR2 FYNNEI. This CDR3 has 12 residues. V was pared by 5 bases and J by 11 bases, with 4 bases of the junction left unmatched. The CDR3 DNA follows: TGTGCCAGCAGTAAGGGACTAGACGAGCTGTTTTTT. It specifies CASSKGLDELFF.

CDR3 coding DNA: TGTGCCAGCCTCAAAGCGGGAGTTGAAGAGCAGTACGTC. It codes for CASLKAGVEEQYV. The chain carries TRBV27 and TRBJ2-7; 8 bases fit TRBD2. With V trimmed by 8 bases and J by 7 bases, 10 bases remained unmatched. The length of the CDR3 is 13 residues. Germline loops: CDR1 MNHEY, CDR2 SMNVEV (reference sequence).

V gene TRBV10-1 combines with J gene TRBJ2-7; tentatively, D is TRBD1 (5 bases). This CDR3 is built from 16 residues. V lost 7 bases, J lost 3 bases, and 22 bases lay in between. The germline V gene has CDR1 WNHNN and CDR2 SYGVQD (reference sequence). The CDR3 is CASILSDLPRGYEQYV. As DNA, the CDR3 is TGCGCCAGCATCTTATCGGACCTACCAAGGGGCTACGAGCAGTACGTC.

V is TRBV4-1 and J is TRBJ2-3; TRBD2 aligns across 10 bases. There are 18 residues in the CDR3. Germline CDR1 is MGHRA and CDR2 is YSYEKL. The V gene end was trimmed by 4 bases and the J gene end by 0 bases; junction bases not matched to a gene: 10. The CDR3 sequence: CASSRTSGPSSSTDTQYF. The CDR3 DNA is TGCGCCAGCAGCCGGACTAGCGGACCCTCTTCTAGCACAGATACGCAGTATTTT.

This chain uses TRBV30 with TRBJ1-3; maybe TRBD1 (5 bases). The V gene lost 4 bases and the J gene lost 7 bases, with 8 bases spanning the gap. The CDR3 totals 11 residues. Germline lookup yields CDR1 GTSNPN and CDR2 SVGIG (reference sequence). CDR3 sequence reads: CAWTGSNTIYF. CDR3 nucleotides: TGTGCCTGGACAGGGTCGAACACCATATATTTT. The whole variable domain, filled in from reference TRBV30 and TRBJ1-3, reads SQTIHQWPATLVQPVGSPLSLECTVEGTSNPNLYWYRQAAGRGLQLLFYSVGIGQISSEVPQNLSASRPQDRQFILSSKKLLLSDSGFYLCAWTGSNTIYFGEGSWLTVV.

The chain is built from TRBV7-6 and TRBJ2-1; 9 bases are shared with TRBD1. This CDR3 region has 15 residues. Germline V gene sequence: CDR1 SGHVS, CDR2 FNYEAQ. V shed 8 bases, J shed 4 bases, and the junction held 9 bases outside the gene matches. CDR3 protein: CASGSGTGIYNEQFF. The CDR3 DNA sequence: TGTGCCAGCGGTTCTGGGACAGGGATATACAATGAGCAGTTCTTC.

Written as DNA, the CDR3 is TGTGCCAGCAGCATACAGGGTGCCGTGAACACTGAAGCTTTCTTT. It encodes CASSIQGAVNTEAFF. This chain uses TRBV11-3 with TRBJ1-1; possible D gene TRBD1, 6 bases. Trimming removed 5 bases from V and 0 bases from J, with 13 bases in between. CDR1 and CDR2 from the germline V gene are SGHNT and YENEEA. The length of the CDR3 is 15 residues. Supplemented by reference TRBV11-3 and TRBJ1-1, the full variable domain reads EAGVVQSPRYKIIEKKQPVAFWCNPISGHNTLYWYLQNLGQGPELLIRYENEEAVDDSQLPKDRFSAERLKGVDSTLKIQPAELGDSAVYLCASSIQGAVNTEAFFGQGTRLTVV.